This is a list of T cell receptor beta chains from one sample in a study of T cell responses to AZD1222 COVID-19 vaccine. Assay used: immunoSEQ multiplex PCR; TCRdb lists only in-frame clones, some missing. The sample has 85,000 to 100,000 clones; under 95% are singletons. The sequenced sample was peripheral blood, obtained on day 0 of AZD1222 vaccination. The receptors stem from an adult in good health. CDR3s leave out the opening cysteine and the closing phenylalanine or tryptophan. The order of the fields is V gene, CDR3 protein.

>TRBV6-4
ASSNDRNQPQH
>TRBV12-3/TRBV12-4
ASSKQGPTEAF
>TRBV18
ASSTQGEGEKLF
>TRBV2
ASNSGAETDTQY
>TRBV5-8
ASSSEGQGHQPQH
>TRBV5-1
ASSLLGETEAF
>TRBV5-1
ASSSDSGNEKLF
>TRBV10-1
ASRPIISIGADGNNEKLF
>TRBV5-4
ASSLGDRANYGYT
>TRBV6-6
ASSGTLTYEQY
>TRBV15
ATSRVGASNQPQH
>TRBV10-3
AIGSRQGNQPQH
>TRBV5-6
ASSPLGQNSYEQY
>TRBV18
ASSPGYSYNEQF
>TRBV24-1
AIRRQDTGELF
>TRBV3-1/TRBV3-2
ASSQPRGQGQGEAF
>TRBV6-1
ASSEFVGSSLGELF
>TRBV4-3
ASSQVPAGTGGNEQF
>TRBV4-1
ASSQTRGGYT
>TRBV10-3
AIMQGGSIYEQY
>TRBV29-1
SVVSGTPASYGYT
>TRBV19
ASSYRGAEAF
>TRBV12-5
ASGPNWGNQPQH
>TRBV18
ASSPRGQGAVAGELF
>TRBV7-9
ASRKDRSSGANVLT
>TRBV7-9
ASSGRLYRSTEAF
>TRBV5-5
ASSLGQGGTALDGYT
>TRBV5-4
ASSFTGINTEAF
>TRBV7-9
ASSLQGRSEQY
>TRBV27
ASSSLGAPSYEQY
>TRBV6-2/TRBV6-3
ASSDRGQQNEKLF
>TRBV24-1
ATSEGQGIADTQY
>TRBV5-1
ASSLSGGDLEQF
>TRBV3-1/TRBV3-2
ASRKTAGEQY
>TRBV9
ASSPGLAGTGELF
>TRBV5-6
ASSLGRGGTYEQY
>TRBV7-3
ASSTSTGLNTGELF
>TRBV3-1/TRBV3-2
ASSQEGRARRNGYT
>TRBV29-1
SVRETGSGGNQPQH
>TRBV2
ASRGSNSNQPQH
>TRBV18
ASSPGPQETQY
>TRBV11-2
ASSFGQGSKYEQY
>TRBV18
ASSPRTTPSYEQY
>TRBV27
ASSLRGEGAIY
>TRBV30
GARTELGYYT
>TRBV24-1
ATSGVGASDTQY
>TRBV6-1
ASRVVAGRGTEAF
>TRBV27
ASRAGEMNTEAF
>TRBV2
ASSLTAEKLF
>TRBV6-5
ASSYTLGVYNEQF
>TRBV7-9
AADLGSYNEQF
>TRBV7-3
ATASQNNSPLH
>TRBV3-1/TRBV3-2
ASSQGQGNTIY
>TRBV6-2/TRBV6-3
ASSSSTDTQY
>TRBV3-1/TRBV3-2
ASSQDPYEQY